This TCR beta chain was captured in a study of blood T cell repertoires in COVID-19. Across the whole study: The United States, Italy and Spain were the sources of the acute and convalescent COVID-19 samples. T cells, B-cell-depleted T cells, or PBMCs supplied cDNA or gDNA.

Germline CDR1 SGHRS, CDR2 YFSETQ. This CDR3 contains 15 residues. Deletions cut 4 bases from V and 4 bases from J, with 17 bases between. Original data processing: Reference gene primer amplification yielded estimated nucleated cell counts. Profiling relied on immunoSEQ multiplex PCR, and the TCRdb table lists in-frame clones only, not all of them. That table gives V, J and clone size, and the DNA gave D and trimming. The data show about 130,000 clones, approximately 90% seen once. Sequenced sample: peripheral blood. This chain joins TRBV5-1 and TRBJ1-2; a possible D gene is TRBD1 (5 bases). The source is a man between 50 and 59 years old with acute or convalescent COVID-19. The CDR3 DNA is TGCGCCAGCAGCGTGGAGGGGTTTAGGGGCTATGGCTACACCTTC. Amino acid sequence: CASSVEGFRGYGYTF.